What follows is one TCR beta chain and its context. Other DNA sequences within the sample encode an identical CDR3. The source of the sample is a study of blood T cell repertoires in COVID-19. Study as a whole: Whether acute or convalescent, the COVID-19 samples came from the United States, Italy and Spain. PBMCs, B-cell-depleted T cells, or T cells provided the cDNA or gDNA that made up the material.

In the study's own analysis: From reference gene primer amplification, estimates of nucleated cell counts were derived. The table came from immunoSEQ multiplex PCR; TCRdb's copy has only in-frame clones and leaves some out. V and J calls plus clone size are reproduced from that table; the DNA served to infer D and trimming. The sample carries hundreds of thousands of clones, roughly 80% recorded once. Trimming left V 3 bases short and J 1 base short, with 7 bases between. The germline V gene has CDR1 DFQATT and CDR2 SNEGSKA (reference sequence). This CDR3 has 13 residues. This clonotype originated in a woman aged 35 to 49 with active or convalescent COVID-19. Sequenced sample: peripheral blood. This chain links TRBV20-1 with TRBJ1-5; no clear D. In DNA form, the CDR3 reads TGCAGTGCTAGTTCCGGGAGCAATCAGCCCCAGCATTTT. Translated: CSASSGSNQPQHF.